The 14 T cell receptor beta chains reported below all come from one sample, sequenced in a study of siplizumab effects on memory and regulatory T cells. Produced via immunoSEQ multiplex PCR; TCRdb's table is partial and in-frame only. The data show some 100,000 clones, with around 97% seen just once and 0.025% to 0.035% held by the top ten. The sequenced material came from naive CD4+ T cells sorted from blood. Receptors were obtained from a human donor in good health.

This chain connects TRBV18 to TRBJ1-3; D may be TRBD1 (6 bases). V shed 6 bases and J shed 2 bases, with 8 bases lying between them. This CDR3 is 13 amino acids long. Germline loops: CDR1 KGHSH, CDR2 LQKENI. DNA of the CDR3: TGTGCCAGCTCTACAGGGCCTGGAAACACCATATATTTT. The encoded protein is CASSTGPGNTIYF.

This chain joins TRBV27 and TRBJ2-7; 11 positions agree with TRBD2. From germline, CDR1 is MNHEY and CDR2 SMNVEV (reference sequence). Trimming took 4 bases from V and 2 from J; bases not matched to a gene: 4. The CDR3 has 15 amino acids. The CDR3, as DNA: TGTGCCAGCAGTTCTCCTAGCGGGGGGACCTACGAGCAGTACTTC. It translates to CASSSPSGGTYEQYF.

Notes on this clone: This same CDR3 is encoded by further DNA sequences in the sample. The gene calls are TRBV11-3 and TRBJ2-2, with D possibly called TRBD1 or TRBD2 (5 bases each). Looked up from germline, CDR1 is SGHNT and CDR2 is YENEEA. Trimming took 4 bases from V and 4 from J, leaving 13 bases between them. This CDR3 has 15 amino acids. CDR3 loop: CASSSGSTGTGELFF. CDR3 coding DNA: TGTGCCAGCAGCTCGGGGAGTACAGGCACCGGGGAGCTGTTTTTT.

This rearrangement joins TRBV29-1 to TRBJ2-6; D gene ambiguous. Germline-derived CDR1 and CDR2 are SQVTM and ANQGSEA. Trimming pared 4 bases from V and 3 bases from J, leaving 7 bases between. This CDR3 spans 13 amino acids. The CDR3 here is CSVVQDGANVLTF. CDR3 DNA sequence: TGCAGCGTTGTACAAGATGGGGCCAACGTCCTGACTTTC.

CDR3 in DNA: TGTGCCAGCAGTAGTGAAGGGTCAGGGGGCGCTGACTATGGCTACACCTTC. Its translation: CASSSEGSGGADYGYTF. The chain carries TRBV28 and TRBJ1-2, with 8 bases aligning to TRBD1. The CDR3 sequence is 17 residues long. The J segment lost 3 bases and the V segment lost 5 bases, leaving 14 bases of the junction unmatched. Germline V lookup: CDR1 MDHEN, CDR2 SYDVKM.

This chain links TRBV10-3 with TRBJ1-4; 7 nucleotides agree with TRBD1. V trimming: 7 bases; J trimming: 7 bases; junction bases outside the gene matches: 6. Germline V gene data show CDR1 as ENHRY and CDR2 as SYGVKD. The CDR3 has 13 amino acids. CDR3 region: CAITDREGEKLFF. CDR3 in DNA: TGTGCCATCACCGACAGGGAGGGTGAAAAACTGTTTTTT.

The genes are TRBV7-9 and TRBJ1-5; D call uncertain. The CDR3 covers 14 residues. Germline V gene data show CDR1 as SEHNR and CDR2 as FQNEAQ (reference sequence). Trimming took off 3 bases at V and 0 bases at J, with 6 bases between the two ends. The CDR3: CASSFPNSNQPQHF. The DNA for the CDR3 is TGTGCCAGCAGCTTTCCCAATAGCAATCAGCCCCAGCATTTT.

The chain couples TRBV28 to TRBJ1-2; D perhaps matches TRBD1 (5 bases). CDR3 length: 14 residues. The V gene lost 3 bases and the J gene lost 8 bases, with 16 bases spanning the gap. Per the germline V gene, CDR1 is MDHEN and CDR2 is SYDVKM. CDR3 nucleotides: TGTGCCAGCAGTTTTGGAGGGACGACGCAAGGCTACACCTTC. Translation gives CASSFGGTTQGYTF.

The genes are TRBV13 and TRBJ1-2; weak D call: TRBD1 (5 bases). Germline V gene sequence: CDR1 PRHDT, CDR2 FYEKMQ (reference sequence). This CDR3 is built from 15 residues. V gave up 5 bases and J gave up 3 bases, with 16 bases separating them. Here the CDR3 reads CASSPEWTTDYGYTF. The CDR3 nucleotides read TGTGCCAGCAGCCCAGAATGGACAACCGACTATGGCTACACCTTC.

V and J are TRBV5-1 and TRBJ2-7; TRBD1 agrees at 9 bases. The CDR3 is 15 residues long. CDR1 and CDR2 from the germline V gene are SGHRS and YFSETQ. Unmatched junction bases numbered 9, after V lost 3 bases and J lost 5 bases. This CDR3 reads CASSWLTGGPNEQYF. The DNA of the CDR3 is TGCGCCAGCAGCTGGCTCACAGGGGGCCCGAACGAGCAGTACTTC.

V is TRBV18 and J is TRBJ2-3; weak D call: TRBD2 (5 bases). The CDR3 consists of 15 residues. The germline V gene has CDR1 KGHSH and CDR2 LQKENI. Trimming left V 1 base short and J 2 bases short, with 10 bases between. Here the CDR3 reads CASSPLGLNTDTQYF. CDR3 nucleotides: TGTGCCAGCTCACCACTCGGACTGAACACAGATACGCAGTATTTT. Based on the CDR3 plus reference TRBV18 and TRBJ2-3, the full variable domain is NAGVMQNPRHLVRRRGQEARLRCSPMKGHSHVYWYRQLPEEGLKFMVYLQKENIIDESGMPKERFSAEFPKEGPSILRIQQVVRGDSAAYFCASSPLGLNTDTQYFGPGTRLTVL.

The V call is TRBV4-1, the J call TRBJ1-5; D remains unclear. Germline CDR1 reads MGHRA; CDR2 reads YSYEKL. V lost 4 bases to trimming and J lost 5 bases, with 18 bases between them. This CDR3 is built from 16 residues. The CDR3 here is CASSPILTVEDQPQHF. The CDR3 DNA reads TGCGCCAGCAGCCCGATCCTCACTGTAGAAGATCAGCCCCAGCATTTT.

The chain couples TRBV21-1 to TRBJ1-2. TRBV21-1 is a known pseudogene. The CDR3 has 17 residues. The CDR3 DNA sequence: TGTGCCAGCAGCAAATTACGGGCCCGAGTCCGATTCCATGGCTACACCTTC. It encodes CASSKLRARVRFHGYTF.

J is TRBJ1-6 and V is TRBV7-2; 9 bases match TRBD1. Losses at the gene ends were 3 bases for V and 4 bases for J; bases not matched to a gene: 4. The length of the CDR3 is 16 residues. The germline CDR1 and CDR2 sequences are SGHTA and FQGNSA. The CDR3 nucleotides are TGTGCCAGCAGCTTTGACAGGGGGAGTTATAATTCACCCCTCCACTTT. As protein: CASSFDRGSYNSPLHF. The full variable domain, its missing parts supplied by reference TRBV7-2 and TRBJ1-6, is GAGVSQSPSNKVTEKGKDVELRCDPISGHTALYWYRQSLGQGLEFLIYFQGNSAPDKSGLPSDRFSAERTGGSVSTLTIQRTQQEDSAVYLCASSFDRGSYNSPLHFGNGTRLTVT.